This TCR beta chain was identified in a study of T cells after yellow fever vaccination (dated by TCRdb to between 2018 and 2021). The study in broad terms: The SMART-Seq v4 Ultra Low Input RNA kit was used to prepare libraries from fractions with low cell numbers. Blood was collected at multiple timepoints before and after primary and secondary immunization, and bulk PBMC replicates and cell subsets were isolated. Two healthy male donors, one aged 18 to 30 and one aged 30 to 39 years, were included in the cohort. To track T-cell clones before and after primary and booster YFV17D yellow fever vaccination, bulk TCR alpha and beta repertoires were sequenced longitudinally. What the work shows at the level of the full study, not this receptor alone: FACS-sorted repertoires could contain abundant contaminating clonotypes from the bulk population, so computational filtering was required. Only a couple of donors were included in the study, so the extent to which the findings can be generalized is limited. The secondary T-cell response was weaker than the primary response but faster, peaking on day 5 instead of day 15. After the booster, most clones that had expanded after primary vaccination were detected again (roughly 95% of CD4 and more than 85% of CD8), suggesting broad maintenance of memory. A small fraction of clonotypes showed up in both the CD4 and CD8 compartments, probably as a result of convergent recombination.

The sample's treatment or condition label is to be understood as: live attenuated yellow fever vaccine strain. At each blood-draw timepoint, two biological replicates of bulk PBMCs were collected. PBMCs were isolated from peripheral blood using a standard Ficoll-Paque protocol. TriZol was used to extract RNA from bulk PBMCs, CD4 and CD8 fractions, and dextramer-positive and dextramer-negative fractions. CDR1 WNHNN and CDR2 SYGVQD are derived from the germline V gene (reference sequence). Relative to germline, V is 4 bases shorter and J is 5 bases shorter, with 11 bases between their ends. The CDR3 contains 13 residues, cysteine and phenylalanine counted. CDR3 DNA only is kept here, 39 bases in frame from base 1. With respect to this clonotype: What antigen it recognizes has not been identified. There are no base qualities to consult, and no much larger clone falls within one base.

TCR cDNA was synthesized by 5'RACE template switching, through which a universal primer site and unique molecular identifiers were introduced. cDNA synthesis was primed from both the TCR alpha and TCR beta constant segments. Library amplification used two PCR steps, and the second PCR step added sample barcodes and sequencing adapters. Sequencing of libraries was performed on Illumina HiSeq 2500 (2x100 bp) or NovaSeq (2x150 bp). The published analysis was carried out like this. MIGEC handled demultiplexing of reads and collapsing into UMI consensus sequences, while MiXCR performed V(D)J alignment. Vaccine-responding clonotypes were defined with edgeR using replicate PBMC samples, requiring FDR below 0.01 and a log2 fold change above 5 up to day 15. CD4 or CD8 identity was assigned to each bulk clonotype according to whether the clonotype was present at higher abundance in the sequenced CD4 repertoire or the sequenced CD8 repertoire. The raw public data were reprocessed by TCRdb itself: fastp quality trimming at Q25, MiXCR clonotype calling, in-frame beta chains only. A single entry per CDR3 protein holds the most common genes and DNA from its merged rows. These V and J calls are TCRdb output, not the study's own analysis. The sample includes approximately 580,000 distinct CDR3 sequences, with roughly a sixth observed a single time. The ten largest clones take up 15% to 20% of the sample.

The sequencing used PBMCs, collected less than 6 days after the first yellow fever vaccination. The sequence is built from TRBV10-1 and TRBJ1-2; the D gene assignment is ambiguous. This sequence originates from a man younger than 35 who received the YFV17D yellow fever vaccine. The CDR3 region has the sequence CASSAEGSYGYTF. The DNA sequence reads TGCGCCAGCAGTGCGGAGGGCTCGTATGGCTACACCTTC.